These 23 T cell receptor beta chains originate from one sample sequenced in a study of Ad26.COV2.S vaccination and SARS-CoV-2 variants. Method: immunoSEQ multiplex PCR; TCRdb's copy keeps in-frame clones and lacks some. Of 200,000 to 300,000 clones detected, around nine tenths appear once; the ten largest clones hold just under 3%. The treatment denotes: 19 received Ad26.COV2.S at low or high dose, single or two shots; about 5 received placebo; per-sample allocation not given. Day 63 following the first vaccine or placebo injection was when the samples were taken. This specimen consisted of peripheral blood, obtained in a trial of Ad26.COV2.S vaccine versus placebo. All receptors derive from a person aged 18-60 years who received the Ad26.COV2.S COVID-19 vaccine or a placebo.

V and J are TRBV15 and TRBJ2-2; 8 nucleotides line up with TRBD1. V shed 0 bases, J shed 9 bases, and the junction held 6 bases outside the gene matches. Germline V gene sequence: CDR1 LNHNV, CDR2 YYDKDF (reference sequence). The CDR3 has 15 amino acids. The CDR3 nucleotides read TGTGCCACCAGCAGAGATGTGACAGGGGATCGGGAGCTGTTTTTT. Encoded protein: CATSRDVTGDRELFF.

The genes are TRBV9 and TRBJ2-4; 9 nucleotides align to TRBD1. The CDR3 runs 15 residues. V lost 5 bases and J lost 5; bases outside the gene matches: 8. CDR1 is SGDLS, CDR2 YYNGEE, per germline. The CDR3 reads CASSSGTGYQNIQYF. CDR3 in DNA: TGTGCCAGCAGTTCCGGGACAGGGTACCAAAACATTCAGTACTTC.

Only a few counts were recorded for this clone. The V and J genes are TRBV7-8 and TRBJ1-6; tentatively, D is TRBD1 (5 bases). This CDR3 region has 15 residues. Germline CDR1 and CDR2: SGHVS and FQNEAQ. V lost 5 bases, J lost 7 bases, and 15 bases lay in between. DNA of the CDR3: TGTGCCAGCAGCACCCGGACCGGGGGAAATTCACCCCTCCACTTT. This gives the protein CASSTRTGGNSPLHF.

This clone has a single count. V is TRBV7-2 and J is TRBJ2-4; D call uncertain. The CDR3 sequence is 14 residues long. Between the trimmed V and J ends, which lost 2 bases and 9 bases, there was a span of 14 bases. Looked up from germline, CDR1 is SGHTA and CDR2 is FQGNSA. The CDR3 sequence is CASSLIRVGAIQYF. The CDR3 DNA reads TGTGCCAGCAGCTTAATAAGGGTTGGCGCCATTCAGTACTTC. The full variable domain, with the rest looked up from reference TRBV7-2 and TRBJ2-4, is GAGVSQSPSNKVTEKGKDVELRCDPISGHTALYWYRQSLGQGLEFLIYFQGNSAPDKSGLPSDRFSAERTGGSVSTLTIQRTQQEDSAVYLCASSLIRVGAIQYFGAGTRLSVL.

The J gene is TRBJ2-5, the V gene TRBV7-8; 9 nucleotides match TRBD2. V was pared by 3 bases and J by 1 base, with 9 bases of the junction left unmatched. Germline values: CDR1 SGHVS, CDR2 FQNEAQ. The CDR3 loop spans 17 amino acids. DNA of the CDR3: TGTGCCAGCAGCTTGATCGGTAGCGGGGGCATCCAAGAGACCCAGTACTTC. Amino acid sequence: CASSLIGSGGIQETQYF.

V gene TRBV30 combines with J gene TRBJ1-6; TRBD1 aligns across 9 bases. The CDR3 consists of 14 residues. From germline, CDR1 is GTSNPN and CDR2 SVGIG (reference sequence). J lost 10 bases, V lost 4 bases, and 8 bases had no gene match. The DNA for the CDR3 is TGTGCCTGGAACCGGGACAGGGCTGTCTCACCCCTCCACTTT. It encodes CAWNRDRAVSPLHF.

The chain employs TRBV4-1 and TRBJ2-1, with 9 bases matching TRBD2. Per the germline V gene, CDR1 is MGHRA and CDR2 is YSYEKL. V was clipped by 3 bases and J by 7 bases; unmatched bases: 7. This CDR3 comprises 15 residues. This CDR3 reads CASSHVGGGVNEQFF. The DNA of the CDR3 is TGCGCCAGCAGCCACGTTGGCGGGGGGGTGAATGAGCAGTTCTTC.

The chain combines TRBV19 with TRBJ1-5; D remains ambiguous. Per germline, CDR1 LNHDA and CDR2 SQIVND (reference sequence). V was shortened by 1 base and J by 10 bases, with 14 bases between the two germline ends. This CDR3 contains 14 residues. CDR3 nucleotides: TGTGCCAGTAGTATAGGGGCAGGCGCCCAACCCCAGCATTTT. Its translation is CASSIGAGAQPQHF.

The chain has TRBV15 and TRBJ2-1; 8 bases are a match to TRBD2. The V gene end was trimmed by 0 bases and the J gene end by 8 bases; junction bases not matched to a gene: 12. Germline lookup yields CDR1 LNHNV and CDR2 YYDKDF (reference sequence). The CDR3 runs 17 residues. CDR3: CATSRDRAGEWWDEQFF. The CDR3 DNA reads TGTGCCACCAGCAGAGATCGAGCGGGAGAGTGGTGGGATGAGCAGTTCTTC. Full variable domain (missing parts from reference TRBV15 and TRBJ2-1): DAMVIQNPRYQVTQFGKPVTLSCSQTLNHNVMYWYQQKSSQAPKLLFHYYDKDFNNEADTPDNFQSRRPNTSFCFLDIRSPGLGDTAMYLCATSRDRAGEWWDEQFFGPGTRLTVL.

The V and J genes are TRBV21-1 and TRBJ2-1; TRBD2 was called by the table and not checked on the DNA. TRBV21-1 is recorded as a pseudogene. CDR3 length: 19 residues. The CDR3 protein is CASSKGSLAGAWFYNEQFF. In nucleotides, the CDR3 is TGTGCCAGCAGCAAAGGTAGTCTAGCGGGAGCTTGGTTTTACAATGAGCAGTTCTTC.

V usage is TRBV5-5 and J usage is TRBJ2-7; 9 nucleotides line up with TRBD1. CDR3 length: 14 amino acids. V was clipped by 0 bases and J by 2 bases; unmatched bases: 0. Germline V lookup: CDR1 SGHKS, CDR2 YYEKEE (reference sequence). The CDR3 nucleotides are TGTGCCAGCAGCTTGGGGACAGGGGCCTACGAGCAGTACTTC. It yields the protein CASSLGTGAYEQYF.

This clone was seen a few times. The CDR3 region is CASSPPNKNTEAFF. The CDR3 DNA reads TGTGCCAGCAGCCCACCAAACAAGAACACTGAAGCTTTCTTT. This sequence joins TRBV5-4 and TRBJ1-1; D call uncertain. Germline V gene sequence: CDR1 SGHNT, CDR2 YYREEE (reference sequence). V was cut by 4 bases and J by 1 base, with 11 bases left in between. The length of the CDR3 is 14 residues.

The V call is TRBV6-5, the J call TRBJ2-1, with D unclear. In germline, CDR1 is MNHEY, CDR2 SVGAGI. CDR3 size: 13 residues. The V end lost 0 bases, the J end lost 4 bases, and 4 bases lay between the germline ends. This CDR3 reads CASSYSYYNEQFF. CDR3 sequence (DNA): TGTGCCAGCAGTTACTCCTATTACAATGAGCAGTTCTTC.

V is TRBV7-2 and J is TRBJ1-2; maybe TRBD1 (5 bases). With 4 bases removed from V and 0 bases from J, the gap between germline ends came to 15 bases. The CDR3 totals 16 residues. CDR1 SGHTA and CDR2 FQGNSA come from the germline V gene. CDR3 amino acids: CASSSSGTKANYGYTF. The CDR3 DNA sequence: TGTGCCAGCAGCTCCTCGGGGACCAAAGCTAACTATGGCTACACCTTC.

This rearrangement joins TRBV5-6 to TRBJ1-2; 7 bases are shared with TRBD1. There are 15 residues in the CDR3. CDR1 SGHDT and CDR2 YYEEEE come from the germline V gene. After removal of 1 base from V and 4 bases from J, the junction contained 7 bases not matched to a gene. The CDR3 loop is CASSLQTTGPYGYTF. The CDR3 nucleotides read TGTGCCAGCAGCTTGCAGACGACAGGGCCCTATGGCTACACCTTC.

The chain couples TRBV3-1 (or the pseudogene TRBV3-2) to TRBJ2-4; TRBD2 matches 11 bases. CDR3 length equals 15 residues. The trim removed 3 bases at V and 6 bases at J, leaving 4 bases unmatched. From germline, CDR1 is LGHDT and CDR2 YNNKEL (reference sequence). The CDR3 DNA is TGTGCCAGCAGCCAGATAGCGGGGGGGCCAAACATTCAGTACTTC. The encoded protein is CASSQIAGGPNIQYF.

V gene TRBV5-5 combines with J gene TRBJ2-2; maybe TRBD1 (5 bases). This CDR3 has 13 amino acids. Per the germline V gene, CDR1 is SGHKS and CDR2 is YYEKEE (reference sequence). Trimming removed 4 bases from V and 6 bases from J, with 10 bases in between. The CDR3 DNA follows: TGTGCCAGCAGCCCCAGGGTCTCCGGGGAGCTGTTTTTT. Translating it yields CASSPRVSGELFF.

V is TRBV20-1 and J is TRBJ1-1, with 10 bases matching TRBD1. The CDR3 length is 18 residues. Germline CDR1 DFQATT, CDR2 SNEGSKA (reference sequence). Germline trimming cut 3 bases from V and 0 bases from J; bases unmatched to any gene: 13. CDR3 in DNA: TGCAGTGCTAGTGAGACCGGGACAGGGGTTCTCATGAACACTGAAGCTTTCTTT. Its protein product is CSASETGTGVLMNTEAFF.

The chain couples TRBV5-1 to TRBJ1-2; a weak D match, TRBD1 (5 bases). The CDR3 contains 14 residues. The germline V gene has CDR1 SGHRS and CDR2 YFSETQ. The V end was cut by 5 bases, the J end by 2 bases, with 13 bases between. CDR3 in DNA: TGCGCCAGCAGAGAAATACAGGAGAACTATGGCTACACCTTC. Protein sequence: CASREIQENYGYTF.

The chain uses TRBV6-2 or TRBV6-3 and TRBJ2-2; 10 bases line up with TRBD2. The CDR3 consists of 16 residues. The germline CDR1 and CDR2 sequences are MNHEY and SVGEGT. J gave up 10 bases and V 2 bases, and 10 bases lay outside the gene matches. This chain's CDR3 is CASSYRASGSPVELFF. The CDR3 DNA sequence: TGTGCCAGCAGTTACCGAGCTAGCGGGAGCCCCGTGGAGCTGTTTTTT.

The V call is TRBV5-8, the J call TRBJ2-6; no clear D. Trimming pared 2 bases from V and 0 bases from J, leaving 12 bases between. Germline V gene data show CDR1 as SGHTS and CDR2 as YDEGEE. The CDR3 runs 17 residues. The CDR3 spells CASSFLGISSGANVLTF. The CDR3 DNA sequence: TGTGCCAGCAGCTTCTTGGGAATTAGCTCTGGGGCCAACGTCCTGACTTTC. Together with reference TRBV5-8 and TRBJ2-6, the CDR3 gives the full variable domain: EAGVTQSPTHLIKTRGQQATLRCSPISGHTSVYWYQQALGLGLQFLLWYDEGEERNRGNFPPRFSGRQFPNYSSELNVNALELEDSALYLCASSFLGISSGANVLTFGAGSRLTVL.

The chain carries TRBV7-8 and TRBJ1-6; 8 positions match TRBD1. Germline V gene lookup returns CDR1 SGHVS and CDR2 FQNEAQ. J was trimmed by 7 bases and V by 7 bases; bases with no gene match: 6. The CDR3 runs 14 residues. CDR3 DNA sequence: TGTGCCAGCACCGCGGGACAGGTGAATTCACCCCTCCACTTT. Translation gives CASTAGQVNSPLHF.

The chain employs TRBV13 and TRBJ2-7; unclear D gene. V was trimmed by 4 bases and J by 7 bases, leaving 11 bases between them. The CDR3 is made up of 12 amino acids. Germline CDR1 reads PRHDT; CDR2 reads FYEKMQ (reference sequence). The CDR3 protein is CASSYTLGEQYF. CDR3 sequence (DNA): TGTGCCAGCAGCTACACCTTGGGAGAGCAGTACTTC.